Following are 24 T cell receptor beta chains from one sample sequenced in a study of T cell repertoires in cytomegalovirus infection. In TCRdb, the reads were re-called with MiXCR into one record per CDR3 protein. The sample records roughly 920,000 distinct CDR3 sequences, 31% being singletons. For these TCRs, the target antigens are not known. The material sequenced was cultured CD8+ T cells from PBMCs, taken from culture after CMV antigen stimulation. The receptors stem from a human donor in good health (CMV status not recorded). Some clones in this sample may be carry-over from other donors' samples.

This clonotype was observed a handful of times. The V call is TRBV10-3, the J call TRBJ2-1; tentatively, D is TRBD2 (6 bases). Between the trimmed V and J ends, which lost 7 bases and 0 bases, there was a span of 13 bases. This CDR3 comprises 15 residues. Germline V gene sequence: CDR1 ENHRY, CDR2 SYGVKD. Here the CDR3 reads CAITEEGGSYNEQFF. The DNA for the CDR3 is TGTGCCATCACCGAGGAGGGAGGCTCCTACAATGAGCAGTTCTTC.

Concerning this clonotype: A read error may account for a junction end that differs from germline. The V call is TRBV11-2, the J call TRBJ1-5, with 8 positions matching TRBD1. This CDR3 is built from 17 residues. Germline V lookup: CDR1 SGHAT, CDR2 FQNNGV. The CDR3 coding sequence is TGTGCCAGCAGCTTCGGACCTGGACAGGGAAACAATCAGTCCCAGCATTTT. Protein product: CASSFGPGQGNNQSQHF.

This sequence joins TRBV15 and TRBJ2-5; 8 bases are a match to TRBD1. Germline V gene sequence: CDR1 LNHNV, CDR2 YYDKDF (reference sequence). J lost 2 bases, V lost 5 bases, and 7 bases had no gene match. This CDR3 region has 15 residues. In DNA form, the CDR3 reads TGTGCCACCAGCGTTCGGACAGGGACTCAAGAGACCCAGTACTTC. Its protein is CATSVRTGTQETQYF. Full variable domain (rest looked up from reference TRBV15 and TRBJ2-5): DAMVIQNPRYQVTQFGKPVTLSCSQTLNHNVMYWYQQKSSQAPKLLFHYYDKDFNNEADTPDNFQSRRPNTSFCFLDIRSPGLGDTAMYLCATSVRTGTQETQYFGPGTRLLVL.

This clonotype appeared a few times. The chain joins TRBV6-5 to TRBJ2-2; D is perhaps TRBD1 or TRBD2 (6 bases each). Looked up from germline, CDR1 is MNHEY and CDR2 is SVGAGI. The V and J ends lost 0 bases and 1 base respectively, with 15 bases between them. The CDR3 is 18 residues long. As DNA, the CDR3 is TGTGCCAGCAGTTACTCGAGGACGGGGGCCGGGAACACCGGGGAGCTGTTTTTT. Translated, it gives CASSYSRTGAGNTGELFF.

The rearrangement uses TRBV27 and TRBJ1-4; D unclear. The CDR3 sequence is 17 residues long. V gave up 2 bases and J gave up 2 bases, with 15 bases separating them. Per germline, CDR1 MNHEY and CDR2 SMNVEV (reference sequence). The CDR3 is CASSLHTDLGTNEKLFF. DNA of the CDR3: TGTGCCAGCAGTTTACACACGGACCTCGGTACTAATGAAAAACTGTTTTTT.

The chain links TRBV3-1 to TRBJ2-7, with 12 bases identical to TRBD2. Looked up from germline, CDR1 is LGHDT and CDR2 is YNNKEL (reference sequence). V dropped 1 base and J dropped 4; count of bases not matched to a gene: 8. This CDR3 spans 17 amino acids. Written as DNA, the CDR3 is TGTGCCAGCAGCCAAGTTCGTCTAGCGGGGGGGCCTTACGAGCAGTACTTC. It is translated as CASSQVRLAGGPYEQYF.

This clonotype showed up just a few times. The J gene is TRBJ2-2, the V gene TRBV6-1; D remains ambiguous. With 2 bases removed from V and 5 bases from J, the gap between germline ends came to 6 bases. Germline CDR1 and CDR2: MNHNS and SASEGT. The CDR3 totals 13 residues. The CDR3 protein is CASSESVTGELFF. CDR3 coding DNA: TGTGCCAGCAGTGAATCGGTAACCGGGGAGCTGTTTTTT.

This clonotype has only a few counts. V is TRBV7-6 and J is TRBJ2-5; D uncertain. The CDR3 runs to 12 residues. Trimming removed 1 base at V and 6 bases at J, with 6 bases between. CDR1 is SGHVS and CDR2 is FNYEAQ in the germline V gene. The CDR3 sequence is CASSLGPKTQYF. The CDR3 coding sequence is TGTGCCAGCAGCTTAGGCCCCAAGACCCAGTACTTC.

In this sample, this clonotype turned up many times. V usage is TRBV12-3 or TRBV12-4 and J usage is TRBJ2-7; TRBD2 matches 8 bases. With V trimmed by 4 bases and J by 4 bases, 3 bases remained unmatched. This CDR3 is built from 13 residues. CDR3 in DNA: TGTGCCAGCAGTTCCGGGGGGGGTTACGAGCAGTACTTC. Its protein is CASSSGGGYEQYF.

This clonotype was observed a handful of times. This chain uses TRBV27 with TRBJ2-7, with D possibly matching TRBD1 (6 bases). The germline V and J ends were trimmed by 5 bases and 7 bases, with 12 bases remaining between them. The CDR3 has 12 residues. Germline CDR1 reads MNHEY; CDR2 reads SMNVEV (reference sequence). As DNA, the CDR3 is TGTGCCAGCAGTCAACAGGGTAAGGAGCAGTACTTC. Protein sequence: CASSQQGKEQYF.

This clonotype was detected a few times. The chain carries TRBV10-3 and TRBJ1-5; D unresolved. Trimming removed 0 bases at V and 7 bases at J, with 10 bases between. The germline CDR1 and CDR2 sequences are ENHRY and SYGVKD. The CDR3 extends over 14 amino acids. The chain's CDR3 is CAISESGEGQPQHF. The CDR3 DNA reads TGTGCCATCAGTGAGTCTGGGGAAGGCCAGCCCCAGCATTTT.

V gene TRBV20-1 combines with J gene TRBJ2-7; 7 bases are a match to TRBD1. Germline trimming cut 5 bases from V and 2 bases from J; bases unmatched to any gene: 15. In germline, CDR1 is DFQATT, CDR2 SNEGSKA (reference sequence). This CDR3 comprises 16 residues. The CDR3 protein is CSAQHSIGQAAYEQYF. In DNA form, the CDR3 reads TGCAGTGCTCAACACTCTATCGGACAGGCCGCCTACGAGCAGTACTTC.

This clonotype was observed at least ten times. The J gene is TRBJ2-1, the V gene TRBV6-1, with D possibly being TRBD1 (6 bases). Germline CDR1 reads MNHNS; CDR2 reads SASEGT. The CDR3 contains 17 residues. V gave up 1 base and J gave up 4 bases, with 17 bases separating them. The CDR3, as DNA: TGTGCCAGCAGTGAAGGCAGGGGCTGGACCCCATACAATGAGCAGTTCTTC. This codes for CASSEGRGWTPYNEQFF.

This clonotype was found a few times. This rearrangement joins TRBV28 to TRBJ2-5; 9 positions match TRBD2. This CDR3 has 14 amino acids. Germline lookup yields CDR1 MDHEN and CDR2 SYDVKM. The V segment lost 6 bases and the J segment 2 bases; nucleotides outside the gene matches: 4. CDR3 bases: TGTGCCAGCAGACTCCTAGCGGGGCAAGAGACCCAGTACTTC. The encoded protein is CASRLLAGQETQYF.

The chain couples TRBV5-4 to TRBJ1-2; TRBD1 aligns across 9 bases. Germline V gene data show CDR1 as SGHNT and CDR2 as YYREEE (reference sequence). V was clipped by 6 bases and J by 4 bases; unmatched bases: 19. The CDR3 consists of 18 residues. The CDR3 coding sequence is TGTGCCAGCAACCTTGGAAGTCCCGGACAGGGGTCCCCCTATGGCTACACCTTC. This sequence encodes CASNLGSPGQGSPYGYTF.

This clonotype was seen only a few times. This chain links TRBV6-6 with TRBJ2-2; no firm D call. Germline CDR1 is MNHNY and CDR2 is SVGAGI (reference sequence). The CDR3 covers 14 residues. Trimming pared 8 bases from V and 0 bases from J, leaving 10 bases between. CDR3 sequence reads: CASRQPANTGELFF. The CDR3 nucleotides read TGTGCCAGCCGGCAGCCCGCGAACACCGGGGAGCTGTTTTTT.

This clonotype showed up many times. The CDR3 nucleotides are TGTGCCAGCAGCCTTACAGACTACAATTCACCCCTCCACTTT. It encodes CASSLTDYNSPLHF. This chain connects TRBV7-9 to TRBJ1-6; the D is unclear. CDR3 length: 14 residues. V was shortened by 5 bases and J by 7 bases, with 12 bases between the two germline ends. Germline lookup yields CDR1 SEHNR and CDR2 FQNEAQ (reference sequence).

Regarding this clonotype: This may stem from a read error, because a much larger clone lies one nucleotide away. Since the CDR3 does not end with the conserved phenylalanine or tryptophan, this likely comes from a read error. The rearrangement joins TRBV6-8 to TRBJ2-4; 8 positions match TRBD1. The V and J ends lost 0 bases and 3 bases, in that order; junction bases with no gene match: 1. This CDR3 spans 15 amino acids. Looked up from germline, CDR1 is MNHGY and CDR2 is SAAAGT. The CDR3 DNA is TGTGCCAGCAGTTACTCTGGACAGGGCAAAAACATTCAGTACTCC. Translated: CASSYSGQGKNIQYS.

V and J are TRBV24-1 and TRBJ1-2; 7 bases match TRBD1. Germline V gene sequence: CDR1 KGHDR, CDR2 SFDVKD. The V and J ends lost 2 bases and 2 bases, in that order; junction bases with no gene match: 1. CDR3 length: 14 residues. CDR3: CATSDSTGNYGYTF. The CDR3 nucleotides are TGTGCCACCAGTGATTCGACAGGGAACTATGGCTACACCTTC.

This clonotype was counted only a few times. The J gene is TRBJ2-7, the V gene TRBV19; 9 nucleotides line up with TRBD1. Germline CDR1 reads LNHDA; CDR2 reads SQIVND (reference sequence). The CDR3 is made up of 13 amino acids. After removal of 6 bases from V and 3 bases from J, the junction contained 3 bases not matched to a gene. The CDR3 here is CASRDRGGYEQYF. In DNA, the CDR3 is TGTGCCAGTAGGGACAGGGGAGGCTACGAGCAGTACTTC. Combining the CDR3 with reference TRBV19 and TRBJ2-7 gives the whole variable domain DGGITQSPKYLFRKEGQNVTLSCEQNLNHDAMYWYRQDPGQGLRLIYYSQIVNDFQKGDIAEGYSVSREKKESFPLTVTSAQKNPTAFYLCASRDRGGYEQYFGPGTRLTVT.

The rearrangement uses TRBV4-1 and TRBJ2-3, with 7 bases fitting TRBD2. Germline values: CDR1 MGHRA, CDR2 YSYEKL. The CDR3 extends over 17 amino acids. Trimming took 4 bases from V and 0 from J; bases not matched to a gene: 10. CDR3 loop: CASSLFGGGESTDTQYF. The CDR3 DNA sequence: TGCGCCAGCAGCCTTTTCGGCGGGGGAGAAAGCACAGATACGCAGTATTTT.

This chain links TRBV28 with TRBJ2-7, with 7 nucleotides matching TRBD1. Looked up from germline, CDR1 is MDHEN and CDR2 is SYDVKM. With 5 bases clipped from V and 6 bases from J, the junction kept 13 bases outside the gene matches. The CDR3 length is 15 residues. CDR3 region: CASSPDRPIPFEQYV. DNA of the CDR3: TGTGCCAGCAGTCCGGACAGGCCCATCCCCTTCGAGCAGTACGTC.

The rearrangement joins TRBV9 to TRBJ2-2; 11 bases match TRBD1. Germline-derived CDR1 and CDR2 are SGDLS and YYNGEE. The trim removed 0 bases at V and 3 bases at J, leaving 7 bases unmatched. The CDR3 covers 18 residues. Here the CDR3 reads CASSVDQRTGGYTGELFF. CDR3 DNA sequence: TGTGCCAGCAGCGTAGACCAACGGACAGGGGGCTACACCGGGGAGCTGTTTTTT.

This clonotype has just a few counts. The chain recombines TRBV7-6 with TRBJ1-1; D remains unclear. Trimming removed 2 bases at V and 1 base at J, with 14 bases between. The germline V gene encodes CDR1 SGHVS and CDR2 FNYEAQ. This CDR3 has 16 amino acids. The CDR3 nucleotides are TGTGCCAGCAGCTTATTCCAGTATACGGGGAACACTGAAGCTTTCTTT. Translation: CASSLFQYTGNTEAFF. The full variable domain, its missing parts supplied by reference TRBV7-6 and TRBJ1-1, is GAGVSQSPRYKVTKRGQDVALRCDPISGHVSLYWYRQALGQGPEFLTYFNYEAQQDKSGLPNDRFSAERPEGSISTLTIQRTEQRDSAMYRCASSLFQYTGNTEAFFGQGTRLTVV.